The rows below give T cell receptor beta chains drawn from one sample of a study of blood T cell repertoires in COVID-19. The method was immunoSEQ multiplex PCR; TCRdb's version includes in-frame clones alone and lacks a portion of them. The sample includes 120,000 to 150,000 clones, 65% to 85% seen only once; the top ten take 10% to 15%. Material for sequencing was peripheral blood. These receptors were collected from a man aged 60 to 75 with active or convalescent COVID-19. The CDR3 runs from the conserved cysteine through the conserved F or W. D genes are given only for firm matches. Where a row states a size, it is once, few, many or the class of an expanded clone; other rows omit it.

size | V | D | length | CDR3
NA | TRBV4-1 | NA | 16 | CASSGPMGAMNTEAFF
NA | TRBV5-1 | NA | 16 | CASSWALGARATEAFF
NA | TRBV28 | NA | 14 | CASRSTGTGNTIYF
NA | TRBV4-2 | NA | 15 | CASSQVAVMNTEAFF
NA | TRBV7-2 | NA | 14 | CASSLMDRVTEAFF
NA | TRBV7-2 | NA | 17 | CASSFYEAGRTYNEQFF
NA | TRBV6-2/TRBV6-3 | NA | 14 | CASSTPRPRGEQYF
NA | TRBV7-8 | TRBD1 | 14 | CASSYGQGKETQYF
NA | TRBV9 | NA | 15 | CASSPRGIKNTEAFF
NA | TRBV7-9 | NA | 14 | CASKYLASSNEQYF
NA | TRBV1 | NA | 15 | CTSSRGGTYYNEQFF
NA | TRBV28 | NA | 15 | CASSLYPSSYNEQFF
few | TRBV24-1 | NA | 14 | CATSDLDRNYGYTF
NA | TRBV4-1 | NA | 14 | CASSQGRAEYGYTF
NA | TRBV28 | TRBD1 | 13 | CASHRGLINEQFF
NA | TRBV18 | TRBD1 | 14 | CASSPAGGPTEAFF
NA | TRBV10-3 | TRBD1 | 16 | CAISEPARGRSYGYTF
NA | TRBV5-1 | TRBD2 | 14 | CASSLSPGGYEQYF
NA | TRBV3-1/TRBV3-2 | TRBD2 | 21 | CASSQDNYGTSGRGSTDTQYF
NA | TRBV7-6 | TRBD2 | 15 | CASSLAQRGVLEQFF